The entry below gives a single TCR beta chain sequence along with its context. There is no known antigen for this receptor. Base-call qualities are not available, and no considerably larger clone is one nucleotide away. TCRbeta CDR3 regions were amplified from genomic DNA by means of the immunoSEQ Assay, a bias-controlled multiplex PCR. From the authors' description of their analysis: Within the assay, amplification of reference gene primers was used to estimate how many nucleated cells each sample contained. To quantify the absolute abundance of each unique TCRbeta CDR3 rearrangement, sequence reads were collapsed and filtered. Productive Simpson clonality was computed per sample as the square root of Simpson's diversity index over productive rearrangements. TCRdb holds this immuneACCESS table with in-frame rearrangements only. Some clones are missing; in checked studies, unresolved V genes explain under half, and the rest has no known cause. V and J calls and clone size follow that table, whereas D and trimming were derived from the DNA. The sample table lists 200,000 to 250,000 clones, approximately 80% of them with a count of one. The ten largest account for over 7.5% of the sample.

Trimming takes 6 bases from V and 1 base from J, and the germline ends sit 10 bases apart. The germline V gene yields KGHDR for CDR1 and SFDVKD for CDR2. The CDR3 covers 14 residues, taking in both the cysteine and the phenylalanine. Here the CDR3 DNA is all that survives: 42 bases in frame from base 1. These data belong to a study of blood T cell repertoires in COVID-19 (TCRdb year 2020). About the study as a whole: Samples covering the acute and convalescent phases of COVID-19 were provided by collaborators in the United States, Italy and Spain. Where available, HLA class I and class II types were taken from metadata supplied by the sample provider and were not determined by assay-based typing. Nearly every sample came with metadata listing a de-identified subject ID, COVID-19 status, age in years and sex. Samples were obtained from the ongoing ImmuneRACE study (first 160 participants) and from 1,000 to 1,500 subjects provided by 6 global collaborators. Deeply sampled blood TCRbeta repertoires from subjects exposed to, actively infected with, or recovered from COVID-19 were included in the dataset. The repertoires were released in a freely available public database meant as a resource for research on the immune response to SARS-CoV-2. The prospective study material was composed of cDNA or gDNA derived from T cells, B-cell-depleted T cells, or PBMCs. The investigation overall reported the following: Clinical and demographic metadata were provided uncurated, with the amount varying by source and participant.

Each collaborating institution followed its own protocols to collect whole blood in K2EDTA tubes. Collaborator samples were shipped for TCRbeta analysis as frozen whole blood, isolated PBMCs, or DNA extracted from either sample type. The sequence was collected from an elderly man with acute or convalescent COVID-19. Sequenced input: peripheral blood. The V and J genes are TRBV24-1 and TRBJ2-3; TRBD1 might be the D gene, on 6 matching bases. Here is the DNA: TGTGCCACCAGTCGACCAGGGGGCACAGATACGCAGTATTTT. This yields the protein CATSRPGGTDTQYF.